The TCR beta chain described here comes from a study of T cells in Graves' hyperthyroidism and ophthalmopathy. Whole-study results and caveats: Blood also showed most of the thyroid clonotypes that were expanded above 0.001.

Amplified regions were TCR beta CDR3 sequences from RNA transcripts. Carried out on the TCR CDR3, a first-round RT-PCR used the HTBI primer set. TCRdb reprocessed the multiplex PCR reads with MiXCR, giving one entry per CDR3 protein. The sample lists hundreds of thousands of distinct CDR3 sequences; 24% were seen once. Comments on this clonotype: Its antigen is unidentified. With a much larger clone just one base away, this may be a read error.

The CDR3 has 13 residues. V lost 4 bases and J lost 12; bases outside the gene matches: 11. CDR1 is LNHDA and CDR2 is SQIVND in the germline V gene (reference sequence). A Clinical Activity Score of at least 3, a NOSPECS grade of at least 4 and a duration under 3 months were recorded in the ophthalmopathy patients. This sequence joins TRBV19 and TRBJ1-2, with TRBD1 matching over 7 bases. Sequenced: blood. The receptor was derived from a woman aged 25 to 39 with Graves' ophthalmopathy. The CDR3 spells CASSRGTDHFDTF. The CDR3, as DNA: TGTGCCAGTAGTAGAGGGACAGATCATTTCGACACCTTC.